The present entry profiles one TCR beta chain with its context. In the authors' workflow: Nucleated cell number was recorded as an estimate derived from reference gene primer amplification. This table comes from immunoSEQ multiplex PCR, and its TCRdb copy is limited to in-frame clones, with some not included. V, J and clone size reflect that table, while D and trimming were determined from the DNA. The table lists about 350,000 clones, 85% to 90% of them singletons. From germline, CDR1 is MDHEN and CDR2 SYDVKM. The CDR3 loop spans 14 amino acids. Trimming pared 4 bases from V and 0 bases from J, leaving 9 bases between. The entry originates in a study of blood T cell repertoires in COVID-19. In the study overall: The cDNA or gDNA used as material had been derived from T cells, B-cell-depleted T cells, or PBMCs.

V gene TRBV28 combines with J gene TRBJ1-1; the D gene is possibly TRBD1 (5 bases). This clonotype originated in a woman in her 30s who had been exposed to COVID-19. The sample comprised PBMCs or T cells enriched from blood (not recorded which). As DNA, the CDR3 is TGTGCCAGCAGTTCGCCACAGGTGAACACTGAAGCTTTCTTT. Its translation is CASSSPQVNTEAFF.